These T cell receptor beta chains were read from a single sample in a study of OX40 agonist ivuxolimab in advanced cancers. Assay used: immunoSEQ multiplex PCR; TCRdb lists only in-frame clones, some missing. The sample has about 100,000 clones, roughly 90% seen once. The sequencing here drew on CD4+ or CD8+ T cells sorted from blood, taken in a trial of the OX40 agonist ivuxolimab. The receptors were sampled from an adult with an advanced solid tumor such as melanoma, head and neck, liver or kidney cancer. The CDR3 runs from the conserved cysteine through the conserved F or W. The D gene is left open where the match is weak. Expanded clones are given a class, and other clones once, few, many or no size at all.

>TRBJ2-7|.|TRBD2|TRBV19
TGTGCCAGTACCCGGGAGGGACTAGGCGAGCAGTACTTC
CASTREGLGEQYF
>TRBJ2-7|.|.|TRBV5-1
TGCGCCAGCAGCCTCGGACAGTTCTCCTACGAGCAGTACTTC
CASSLGQFSYEQYF
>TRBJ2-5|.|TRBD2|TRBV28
TGTGCCAGCAGGTCTAGCGGTAGAGTATTAGAGACCCAGTACTTC
CASRSSGRVLETQYF
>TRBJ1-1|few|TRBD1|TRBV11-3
TGTGCCAGCAGCTTTGGGGGGACAGCAACGAACACTGAAGCTTTCTTT
CASSFGGTATNTEAFF
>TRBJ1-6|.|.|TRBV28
TGTGCCAGCACCGGAACGGACGCTCTTAGCTCCTATAATTCACCCCTCCACTTT
CASTGTDALSSYNSPLHF
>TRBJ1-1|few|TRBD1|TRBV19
TGTGCCAGTTACGGGACAGCAGCCTCGAACACTGAAGCTTTCTTT
CASYGTAASNTEAFF
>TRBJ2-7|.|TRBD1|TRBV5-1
TGCGCCAGCAGCCCCCAGGGACAGGGGTTTGGCGAGCAGTACTTC
CASSPQGQGFGEQYF
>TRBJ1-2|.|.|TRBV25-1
TGTGCCAGCAGTGAAGCGGGCCTCTATGGCTACACCTTC
CASSEAGLYGYTF
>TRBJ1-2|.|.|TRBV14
TGTGCCAGCAGCCCTTGGGGGGGTAGCTATGGCTACACCTTC
CASSPWGGSYGYTF
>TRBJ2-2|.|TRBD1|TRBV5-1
TGCGCCAGCAGCTCCGGGACAGGGGGCACCGGGGAGCTGTTTTTT
CASSSGTGGTGELFF